This is a list of T cell receptor beta chains from one sample in a study of shared clonotypes between healthy human individuals. Profiling relied on immunoSEQ multiplex PCR, and the TCRdb table lists in-frame clones only, not all of them. The table has 900,000 to 1,200,000 clones, approximately 80% seen once. The sequencing sample was made of memory CD4+ T cells from PBMCs. Receptor source: a young man in good health. Some clones in this sample may be carry-over from other donors' samples. CDR3s include the opening cysteine and the closing phenylalanine or tryptophan. The D gene is left open where the match is weak. Rows give clone size only sometimes, using once, few, many, or a class for an expanded clone.

V	J	D	size	DNA	CDR3
TRBV28	TRBJ1-1	-	few	TGTGCCAGCAGTTTTGGGACGGCTGTACTGAACGCTGAAGCTTTCTTT	CASSFGTAVLNAEAFF
TRBV2	TRBJ1-1	-	-	TGTGCCAGCAGTTTCGGGCCTGAAGCTTTCTTT	CASSFGPEAFF
TRBV7-2	TRBJ2-1	-	-	TGTGCCAGCAGCTCACGGGGCGGAGGGTACAATGAGCAGTTCTTC	CASSSRGGGYNEQFF
TRBV5-1	TRBJ1-1	-	-	TGCGCCAGCAGCGACGCCGAGAACACTGAAGCTTTCTTT	CASSDAENTEAFF
TRBV7-2	TRBJ1-3	TRBD1	-	TGTGCCAGCAGCTTTACCGGGACAGGGGGATCTGGAAACACCATATATTTT	CASSFTGTGGSGNTIYF
TRBV4-2	TRBJ1-1	-	-	TGTGCCAGCAGCCAAGGTGCTGGCGATGAGGGTTCGGAAGCTTTCTTT	CASSQGAGDEGSEAFF
TRBV18	TRBJ1-2	-	-	TGTGCCAGCTCATATGGGCAGGGAGATGGCTACACCTTC	CASSYGQGDGYTF
TRBV5-1	TRBJ2-5	TRBD1	few	TGCGCCAGCAGCTGGGGGACAGGGGGCTTCCAAGAGACCCAGTACTTC	CASSWGTGGFQETQYF
TRBV7-8	TRBJ2-2	-	-	TGTGCCAGCAGCTTGGACCCATACACCGGGGAGCTGTTTTTT	CASSLDPYTGELFF
TRBV5-6	TRBJ2-7	-	-	TGTGCCAGCAGCCATGAAGGCATTAGCTCCTACGAGCAGTACTTC	CASSHEGISSYEQYF
TRBV29-1	TRBJ1-1	-	-	TGCAGCTCTGCAGCGGGGGGCACTGAAGCTTTCTTT	CSSAAGGTEAFF
TRBV4-1	TRBJ1-1	-	-	TGCGCCAGCAGCGGGGGGCCAACTGAAGCTTTCTTT	CASSGGPTEAFF
TRBV5-1	TRBJ2-3	TRBD2	-	TGCGCCAGCAGCTTGGGACTAGCGGAGACAGATACGCAGTATTTT	CASSLGLAETDTQYF
TRBV7-2	TRBJ1-5	TRBD1	-	TGTGCCAGCAGCGCGCACCGGGACAGACAGCATTTT	CASSAHRDRQHF
TRBV5-1	TRBJ1-5	-	-	TGCGCCAGCAGCCCCGACATGGGGCAGCCCCAGCATTTT	CASSPDMGQPQHF
TRBV6-1	TRBJ2-7	TRBD1	-	TGTGCCAGCAGTGAAAGACAGGGGCTCTACGAGCAGTACTTC	CASSERQGLYEQYF
TRBV7-2	TRBJ2-1	-	many	TGTGCCAGCAGTCACAAAAAAACCGGGACAGAGCAGTTCTTC	CASSHKKTGTEQFF
TRBV28	TRBJ1-1	-	-	TGTGCCAGCAGTACCGGGCTGAACACTGAAGCTTTCTTT	CASSTGLNTEAFF
TRBV30	TRBJ1-3	TRBD1	few	TGTGCCTGGAGGATGCGAGGGGGCGGAAACACCATATATTTT	CAWRMRGGGNTIYF
TRBV19	TRBJ2-7	TRBD2	-	TGTGCCAGTAGTAGGGGACTAGCGCCCTCCTACGAGCAGTACTTC	CASSRGLAPSYEQYF
TRBV4-1	TRBJ2-7	-	-	TGCGCCAGCAGCCAAGTTTTTGGTGAGCAGTACTTC	CASSQVFGEQYF
TRBV27	TRBJ2-2	-	-	TGTGCCAGCAGTCTCGACAGAACCGGGGAGCTGTTTTTT	CASSLDRTGELFF
TRBV28	TRBJ2-1	TRBD1	-	TGTGCCAGCACCCCTGGGGATGGGACAGGCTACAATGAGCAGTTCTTC	CASTPGDGTGYNEQFF
TRBV5-6	TRBJ2-5	TRBD2	-	TGTGCCAGCAGCTCCGGGACTAGCGGATGGACCCAGTACTTC	CASSSGTSGWTQYF
TRBV2	TRBJ1-5	-	-	TGTGCCAGCAGTGAAAGTGGCAAGGCTCAGCCCCAGCATTTT	CASSESGKAQPQHF
TRBV28	TRBJ2-7	-	-	TGTGCCAGCAACCCTTCCCAGGGGTTAAACGAGCAGTACTTC	CASNPSQGLNEQYF
TRBV7-8	TRBJ2-7	TRBD2	-	TGTGCCAGCAGGGTAGCGGGAGTTGAAGGCGAGCAGTACTTC	CASRVAGVEGEQYF
TRBV29-1	TRBJ2-1	TRBD2	few	TGCAGCGTTGGGAGTCTAGCGGGAGGCTCCTACAATGAGCAGTTCTTC	CSVGSLAGGSYNEQFF